These 3 T cell receptor beta chains were all obtained from the same sample, sequenced in a study of T cell repertoires in cytomegalovirus infection. One entry per CDR3 protein results from TCRdb running MiXCR on the reads. The table lists about 400,000 distinct CDR3 sequences, 15% to 20% of them singletons, with 8.7% in the top ten. The sequenced sample was PBMCs. The source is a human donor in good health (CMV status not recorded). Some clones in this sample may be carry-over from other donors' samples.

This clonotype was observed many times. V usage is TRBV7-2 and J usage is TRBJ1-1; D ambiguous. Germline V gives CDR1 SGHTA, CDR2 FQGNSA. The CDR3 contains 13 residues. V shed 5 bases and J shed 11 bases, with 18 bases lying between them. The CDR3 sequence: CASSPRTGSPAFF. In DNA form, the CDR3 reads TGTGCCAGCAGCCCCAGGACGGGCTCGCCTGCTTTCTTT.

The table lists this clonotype with many counts. The V and J genes are TRBV7-8 and TRBJ2-7; D might be TRBD1 (6 bases). Between the trimmed V and J ends, which lost 1 base and 3 bases, there was a span of 19 bases. The CDR3 has 17 amino acids. Germline V CDR1 and CDR2: SGHVS, FQNEAQ. CDR3: CASSLGERDKAFYEQYF. In DNA form, the CDR3 reads TGTGCCAGCAGCTTAGGGGAGAGGGACAAAGCTTTCTACGAGCAGTACTTC.

This clonotype was recorded many times. CDR3 residues: CASSSRLGAIQYF. The CDR3 region has the DNA TGTGCCAGCAGTTCTCGCCTTGGGGCGATCCAGTATTTT. The genes are TRBV6-5 and TRBJ2-3; possibly TRBD1 for D (5 bases). V was clipped by 4 bases and J by 12 bases, with 17 bases between them. The CDR3 spans 13 residues. Germline CDR1 MNHEY, CDR2 SVGAGI.